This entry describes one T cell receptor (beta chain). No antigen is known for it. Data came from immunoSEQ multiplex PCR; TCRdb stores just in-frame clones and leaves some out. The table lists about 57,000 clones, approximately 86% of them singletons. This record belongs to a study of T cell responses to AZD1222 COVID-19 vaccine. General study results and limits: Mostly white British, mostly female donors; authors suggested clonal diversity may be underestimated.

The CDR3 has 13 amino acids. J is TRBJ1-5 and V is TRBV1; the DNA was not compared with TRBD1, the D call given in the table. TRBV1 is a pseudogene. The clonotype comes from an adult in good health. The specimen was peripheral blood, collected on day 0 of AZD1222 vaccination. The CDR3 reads CTSSQVVAQPQHF. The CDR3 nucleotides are TGCACCAGCAGCCAAGTGGTGGCACAGCCCCAGCATTTT.